The sequence of this T cell receptor (beta chain) was determined in a study of T-cell reconstitution after alpha-beta-depleted transplantation in children. Molecular barcoding with unique molecular identifiers was used for the TCRbeta library. One entry per CDR3 protein, called by TCRdb with MiXCR from the PCR reads. The data hold a few hundred thousand distinct CDR3 sequences, with around 15% observed a single time. The V gene lost 0 bases and the J gene lost 1 base, with 7 bases spanning the gap. The germline gives CDR1 SGHDT, CDR2 YYEEEE. The CDR3 is made up of 15 amino acids. The TCR comes from a boy less than two years old who had a stem cell transplant for Wiskott-Aldrich syndrome, so the T cells may come from the graft donor. The chain combines TRBV5-6 with TRBJ2-2, with D hard to call. The specimen comprised PBMCs, mostly from graft donor cells, sampled 360 days after TCRalphabeta/CD19-depleted stem cell transplant. CDR3 sequence reads: CASSLGYGNTGELFF. CDR3 DNA sequence: TGTGCCAGCAGCTTGGGGTACGGGAACACCGGGGAGCTGTTTTTT.